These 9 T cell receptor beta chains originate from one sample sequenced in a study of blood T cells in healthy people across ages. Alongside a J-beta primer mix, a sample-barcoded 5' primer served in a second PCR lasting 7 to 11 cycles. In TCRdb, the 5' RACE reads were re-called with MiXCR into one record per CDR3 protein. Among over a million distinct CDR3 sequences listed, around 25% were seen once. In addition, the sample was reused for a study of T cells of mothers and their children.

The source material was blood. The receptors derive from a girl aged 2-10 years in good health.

The CDR3 DNA is TGTGCCAGCAGTTCAGATGACAGGGACACTAATGAAAAACTGTTTTTT. Translation gives CASSSDDRDTNEKLFF. The J gene is TRBJ1-4, the V gene TRBV12-3 or TRBV12-4; 7 bases match TRBD1. Losses at the gene ends were 4 bases for V and 2 bases for J; bases not matched to a gene: 7. The CDR3 is 16 amino acids.

Here the CDR3 DNA reads TGCAGTGCTAGAGATTGGGAAGCCTACAATGAGCAGTTCTTC. It encodes CSARDWEAYNEQFF. This sequence joins TRBV20-1 and TRBJ2-1; D not certain. Between the trimmed V and J ends, which lost 0 bases and 2 bases, there was a span of 8 bases. The CDR3 is 14 amino acids. CDR1 and CDR2 (germline): DFQATT, SNEGSKA (reference sequence).

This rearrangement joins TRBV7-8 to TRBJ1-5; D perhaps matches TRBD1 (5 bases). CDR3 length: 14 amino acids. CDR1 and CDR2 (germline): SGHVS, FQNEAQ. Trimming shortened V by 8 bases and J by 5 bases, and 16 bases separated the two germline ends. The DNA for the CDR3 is TGTGCCAGCGACCGGGACGGCTCTTATCAGCCCCAGCATTTT. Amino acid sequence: CASDRDGSYQPQHF. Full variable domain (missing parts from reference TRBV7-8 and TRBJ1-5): GAGVSQSPRYKVAKRGQDVALRCDPISGHVSLFWYQQALGQGPEFLTYFQNEAQLDKSGLPSDRFFAERPEGSVSTLKIQRTQQEDSAVYLCASDRDGSYQPQHFGDGTRLSIL.

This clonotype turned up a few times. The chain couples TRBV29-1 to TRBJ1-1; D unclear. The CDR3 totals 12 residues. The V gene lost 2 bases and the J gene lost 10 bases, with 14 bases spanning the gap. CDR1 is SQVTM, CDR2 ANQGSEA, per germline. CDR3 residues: CSVERPTRGAFF. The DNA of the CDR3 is TGCAGCGTTGAACGGCCCACACGAGGAGCTTTCTTT.

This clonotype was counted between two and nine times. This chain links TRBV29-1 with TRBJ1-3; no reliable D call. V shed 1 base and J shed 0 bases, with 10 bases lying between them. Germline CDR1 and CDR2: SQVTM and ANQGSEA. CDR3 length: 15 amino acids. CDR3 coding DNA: TGCAGCGTTGAAGCGGACGGAAGCTCTGGAAACACCATATATTTT. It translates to CSVEADGSSGNTIYF.

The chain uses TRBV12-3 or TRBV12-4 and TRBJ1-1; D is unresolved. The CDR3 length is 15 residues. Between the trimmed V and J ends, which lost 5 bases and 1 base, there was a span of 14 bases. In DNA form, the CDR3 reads TGTGCCAGCAGTCGACTGGGGATTGCGAACACTGAAGCTTTCTTT. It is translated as CASSRLGIANTEAFF.

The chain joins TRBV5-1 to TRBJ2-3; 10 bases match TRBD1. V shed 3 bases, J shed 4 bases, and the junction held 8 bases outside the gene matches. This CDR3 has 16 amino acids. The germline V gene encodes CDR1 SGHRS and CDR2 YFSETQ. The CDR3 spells CASSSGGTGVSDTQYF. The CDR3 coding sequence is TGCGCCAGCAGCTCTGGGGGGACAGGGGTTTCAGATACGCAGTATTTT.

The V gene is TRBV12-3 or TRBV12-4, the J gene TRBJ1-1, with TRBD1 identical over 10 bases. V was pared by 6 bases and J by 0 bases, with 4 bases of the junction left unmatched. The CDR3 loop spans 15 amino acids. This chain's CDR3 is CASRGQGVMNTEAFF. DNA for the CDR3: TGTGCCAGCAGAGGACAGGGGGTCATGAACACTGAAGCTTTCTTT.

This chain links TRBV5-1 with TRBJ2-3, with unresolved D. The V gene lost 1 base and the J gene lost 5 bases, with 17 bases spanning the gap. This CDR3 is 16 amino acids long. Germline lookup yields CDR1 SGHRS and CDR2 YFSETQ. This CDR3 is CASSLRVSSDGDTQYF. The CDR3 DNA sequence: TGCGCCAGCAGCTTGCGGGTATCTTCGGACGGAGATACGCAGTATTTT.